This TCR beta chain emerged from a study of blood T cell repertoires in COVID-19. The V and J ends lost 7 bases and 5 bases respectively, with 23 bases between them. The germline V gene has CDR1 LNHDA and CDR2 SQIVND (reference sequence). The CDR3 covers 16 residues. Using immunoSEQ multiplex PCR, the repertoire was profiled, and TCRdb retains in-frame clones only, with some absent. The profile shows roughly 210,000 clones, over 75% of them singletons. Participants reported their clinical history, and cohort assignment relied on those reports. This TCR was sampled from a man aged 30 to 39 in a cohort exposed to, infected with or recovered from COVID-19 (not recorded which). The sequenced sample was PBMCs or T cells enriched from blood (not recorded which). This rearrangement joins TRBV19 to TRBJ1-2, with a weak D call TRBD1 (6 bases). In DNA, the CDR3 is TGTGCCAGTATGCCGGACTTCGGACAGCCTCTATATGGCTACACCTTC. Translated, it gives CASMPDFGQPLYGYTF.